This is a list of T cell receptor beta chains from one sample in a study of cytomegalovirus exposure and HLA in healthy donors. Repertoires were generated with immunoSEQ multiplex PCR, while TCRdb's copy carries only in-frame clones and drops some. The table lists approximately 100,000 clones, almost 80% of them singletons. Material: PBMCs. The origin of the receptors is a man aged 50-60 years in good health and CMV-seropositive. Each CDR3 is given with its conserved first and last residue. A D gene is named only where the DNA matches it firmly. Some rows have no size entry. The others give once, few or many, or a class for an expanded clone.

V gene: TRBV7-8
J gene: TRBJ1-1
clone size: -
D gene: -
CDR3 protein: CASSSTPVALPEAFF
CDR3 DNA: TGTGCCAGCAGTTCTACCCCGGTCGCCTTGCCTGAAGCTTTCTTT

V gene: TRBV4-3
J gene: TRBJ1-2
clone size: -
D gene: TRBD1
CDR3 protein: CASSQEGTGSNYGYTF
CDR3 DNA: TGCGCCAGCAGCCAAGAAGGGACAGGGAGTAACTATGGCTACACCTTC

V gene: TRBV5-4
J gene: TRBJ2-7
clone size: -
D gene: TRBD2
CDR3 protein: CASSAAGGGSYEQYF
CDR3 DNA: TGTGCCAGCAGCGCCGCGGGAGGGGGATCCTACGAGCAGTACTTC

V gene: TRBV30
J gene: TRBJ2-5
clone size: once
D gene: -
CDR3 protein: CAWRETGSGGTQYF
CDR3 DNA: TGTGCCTGGAGGGAAACAGGGTCGGGGGGGACCCAGTACTTC

V gene: TRBV27
J gene: TRBJ2-7
clone size: once
D gene: TRBD2
CDR3 protein: CASSPRTSGRLYEQYF
CDR3 DNA: TGTGCCAGCAGTCCCCGGACTAGCGGGAGGCTTTACGAGCAGTACTTC

V gene: TRBV28
J gene: TRBJ2-7
clone size: -
D gene: -
CDR3 protein: CASSLISDTMYF
CDR3 DNA: TGTGCCAGCAGTTTGATTTCTGACACCATGTACTTC

V gene: TRBV5-1
J gene: TRBJ1-2
clone size: -
D gene: TRBD1
CDR3 protein: CANPGQSYGYTF
CDR3 DNA: TGCGCCAACCCGGGACAGTCGTATGGCTACACCTTC

V gene: TRBV18
J gene: TRBJ1-1
clone size: -
D gene: TRBD1
CDR3 protein: CASSSGTENTEAFF
CDR3 DNA: TGTGCCAGCTCTTCCGGGACAGAGAACACTGAAGCTTTCTTT

V gene: TRBV5-1
J gene: TRBJ2-5
clone size: -
D gene: -
CDR3 protein: CASSLAPSGGETQYF
CDR3 DNA: TGCGCCAGCAGCTTGGCTCCCAGCGGAGGGGAGACCCAGTACTTC

V gene: TRBV30
J gene: TRBJ1-5
clone size: -
D gene: -
CDR3 protein: CAWSRTGTNQPQHF
CDR3 DNA: TGTGCCTGGAGCCGAACAGGGACGAATCAGCCCCAGCATTTT

V gene: TRBV7-8
J gene: TRBJ2-5
clone size: -
D gene: TRBD1
CDR3 protein: CASSPSSRDRDKETQYF
CDR3 DNA: TGTGCCAGCAGCCCCTCGTCCCGGGACAGGGATAAAGAGACCCAGTACTTC

V gene: TRBV28
J gene: TRBJ2-2
clone size: -
D gene: TRBD1
CDR3 protein: CASSSPGQGTGELFF
CDR3 DNA: TGTGCCAGCAGTTCCCCGGGACAGGGGACCGGGGAGCTGTTTTTT

V gene: TRBV9
J gene: TRBJ2-2
clone size: -
D gene: TRBD1
CDR3 protein: CASSGYRGRRTGELFF
CDR3 DNA: TGTGCCAGCAGCGGATACAGGGGGCGCAGGACCGGGGAGCTGTTTTTT

V gene: TRBV7-2
J gene: TRBJ1-5
clone size: -
D gene: TRBD1
CDR3 protein: CASSPGTGSNQPQHF
CDR3 DNA: TGTGCCAGCAGCCCCGGGACAGGGTCAAATCAGCCCCAGCATTTT

V gene: TRBV5-4
J gene: TRBJ1-4
clone size: -
D gene: -
CDR3 protein: CASRMTGGNEKLFF
CDR3 DNA: TGTGCCAGCAGGATGACTGGTGGTAATGAAAAACTGTTTTTT

V gene: TRBV7-3
J gene: TRBJ2-2
clone size: -
D gene: TRBD1
CDR3 protein: CSSSLRQGGAGELFF
CDR3 DNA: TGTTCCAGCAGCCTTCGACAGGGGGGGGCCGGGGAGCTGTTTTTT

V gene: TRBV7-6
J gene: TRBJ2-2
clone size: -
D gene: -
CDR3 protein: CASSLDRANTGELFF
CDR3 DNA: TGTGCCAGCAGCTTAGACCGGGCGAACACCGGGGAGCTGTTTTTT

V gene: TRBV15
J gene: TRBJ2-6
clone size: -
D gene: -
CDR3 protein: CATSRDRGANVLTF
CDR3 DNA: TGTGCCACCAGCAGAGATCGGGGGGCCAACGTCCTGACTTTC

V gene: TRBV7-9
J gene: TRBJ2-2
clone size: once
D gene: TRBD2
CDR3 protein: CSSSLLAGVTGELFF
CDR3 DNA: TGTTCCAGCAGCTTACTAGCGGGAGTCACCGGGGAGCTGTTTTTT

V gene: TRBV28
J gene: TRBJ2-3
clone size: -
D gene: TRBD2
CDR3 protein: CASSFVSSGRAGDTQYF
CDR3 DNA: TGTGCCAGCAGTTTCGTATCTAGCGGGAGGGCCGGGGATACGCAGTATTTT

V gene: TRBV15
J gene: TRBJ1-5
clone size: -
D gene: -
CDR3 protein: CATNGPPQHF
CDR3 DNA: TGTGCCACCAACGGTCCGCCCCAGCATTTT

V gene: TRBV30
J gene: TRBJ1-5
clone size: -
D gene: -
CDR3 protein: CAWSVRQRQPQHF
CDR3 DNA: TGTGCCTGGAGTGTACGACAAAGGCAGCCCCAGCATTTT

V gene: TRBV28
J gene: TRBJ1-4
clone size: -
D gene: TRBD1
CDR3 protein: CASSSPDRGPEKLFF
CDR3 DNA: TGTGCCAGCAGTTCTCCGGACAGGGGCCCGGAAAAACTGTTTTTT

V gene: TRBV7-9
J gene: TRBJ2-1
clone size: -
D gene: -
CDR3 protein: CASSLGDKSYNEQFF
CDR3 DNA: TGTGCCAGCAGCTTAGGGGACAAATCCTACAATGAGCAGTTCTTC

V gene: TRBV11-2
J gene: TRBJ2-5
clone size: -
D gene: -
CDR3 protein: CASSFGSKETQYF
CDR3 DNA: TGTGCCAGCAGCTTTGGCAGTAAAGAGACCCAGTACTTC

V gene: TRBV6-1
J gene: TRBJ1-2
clone size: -
D gene: TRBD1
CDR3 protein: CASSETGTGNYGYTF
CDR3 DNA: TGTGCCAGCAGTGAAACCGGGACAGGGAACTATGGCTACACCTTC

V gene: TRBV7-6
J gene: TRBJ2-5
clone size: -
D gene: -
CDR3 protein: CASSVTRVGETQYF
CDR3 DNA: TGTGCCAGCAGCGTTACCAGGGTAGGAGAGACCCAGTACTTC

V gene: TRBV5-5
J gene: TRBJ1-6
clone size: -
D gene: -
CDR3 protein: CASSLEGSTPLHF
CDR3 DNA: TGTGCCAGCAGCTTGGAAGGTAGCACCCCCCTCCACTTT

V gene: TRBV28
J gene: TRBJ2-7
clone size: -
D gene: -
CDR3 protein: CASNPSGQGISYEQYF
CDR3 DNA: TGTGCCAGCAATCCCTCCGGGCAGGGAATATCCTACGAGCAGTACTTC

V gene: TRBV6-6
J gene: TRBJ1-4
clone size: few
D gene: -
CDR3 protein: CASTGRKEKLFF
CDR3 DNA: TGTGCCTCGACCGGGAGGAAGGAAAAACTGTTTTTT

V gene: TRBV13
J gene: TRBJ2-1
clone size: -
D gene: TRBD2
CDR3 protein: CASSRTSGRAFINNEQFF
CDR3 DNA: TGTGCCAGCAGCCGGACTAGCGGGAGGGCCTTTATAAACAATGAGCAGTTCTTC

V gene: TRBV9
J gene: TRBJ2-7
clone size: -
D gene: TRBD1
CDR3 protein: CASSKTGTGSYEQYF
CDR3 DNA: TGTGCCAGCAGCAAAACCGGGACAGGGTCCTACGAGCAGTACTTC

V gene: TRBV7-9
J gene: TRBJ2-7
clone size: -
D gene: -
CDR3 protein: CASSPSNEQYF
CDR3 DNA: TGTGCCAGCAGCCCATCAAACGAGCAGTACTTC

V gene: TRBV27
J gene: TRBJ1-5
clone size: -
D gene: TRBD1
CDR3 protein: CASSARGGYSNQPQHF
CDR3 DNA: TGTGCCAGCAGTGCCCGAGGGGGCTATAGCAATCAGCCCCAGCATTTT

V gene: TRBV7-3
J gene: TRBJ2-2
clone size: -
D gene: -
CDR3 protein: CASSPQSRGTGELFF
CDR3 DNA: TGTGCCAGCAGCCCCCAAAGCCGAGGCACCGGGGAGCTGTTTTTT

V gene: TRBV11-2
J gene: TRBJ2-5
clone size: -
D gene: -
CDR3 protein: CASSLGGVQETQYF
CDR3 DNA: TGTGCCAGCAGCTTAGGAGGAGTCCAAGAGACCCAGTACTTC

V gene: TRBV6-1
J gene: TRBJ2-2
clone size: few
D gene: TRBD2
CDR3 protein: CASREAGGPNTGELFF
CDR3 DNA: TGTGCCAGCAGGGAAGCGGGAGGGCCGAACACCGGGGAGCTGTTTTTT

V gene: TRBV18
J gene: TRBJ2-7
clone size: -
D gene: -
CDR3 protein: CASSPPASQDYEQYF
CDR3 DNA: TGTGCCAGCTCACCACCGGCCTCACAGGACTACGAGCAGTACTTC

V gene: TRBV7-9
J gene: TRBJ1-3
clone size: -
D gene: -
CDR3 protein: CASNVLGSSGNTIYF
CDR3 DNA: TGTGCCAGCAACGTCTTGGGGAGTTCTGGAAACACCATATATTTT

V gene: TRBV6-5
J gene: TRBJ2-7
clone size: -
D gene: TRBD1
CDR3 protein: CATQLGGTGPYEQYF
CDR3 DNA: TGTGCCACCCAGTTAGGCGGGACAGGTCCATACGAGCAGTACTTC

V gene: TRBV6-1
J gene: TRBJ1-5
clone size: -
D gene: TRBD1
CDR3 protein: CASRTGRPQHF
CDR3 DNA: TGTGCCAGCAGGACAGGGCGCCCCCAGCATTTT

V gene: TRBV9
J gene: TRBJ2-1
clone size: -
D gene: TRBD2
CDR3 protein: CASSPLGLAGRYNEQFF
CDR3 DNA: TGTGCCAGCAGCCCCCTCGGACTAGCGGGGAGGTACAATGAGCAGTTCTTC

V gene: TRBV28
J gene: TRBJ2-1
clone size: -
D gene: -
CDR3 protein: CASRGEDSTYNEQFF
CDR3 DNA: TGTGCCAGCAGAGGTGAGGACAGCACCTACAATGAGCAGTTCTTC

V gene: TRBV30
J gene: TRBJ1-2
clone size: -
D gene: -
CDR3 protein: CAWSPTAGNDGYTF
CDR3 DNA: TGTGCCTGGAGTCCCACGGCGGGGAATGATGGCTACACCTTC

V gene: TRBV29-1
J gene: TRBJ2-7
clone size: -
D gene: TRBD1
CDR3 protein: CSVYGRQGQGAREQYF
CDR3 DNA: TGCAGCGTTTATGGAAGGCAGGGACAGGGGGCGCGGGAGCAGTACTTC

V gene: TRBV28
J gene: TRBJ2-3
clone size: -
D gene: -
CDR3 protein: CASIPGRPSTDTQYF
CDR3 DNA: TGTGCCAGCATCCCCGGCAGGCCTAGCACAGATACGCAGTATTTT

V gene: TRBV29-1
J gene: TRBJ2-2
clone size: -
D gene: -
CDR3 protein: CSGKGGGTGELFF
CDR3 DNA: TGCAGCGGGAAGGGAGGAGGTACCGGGGAGCTGTTTTTT